These 30 T cell receptor beta chains came from one sample sequenced in a study of T-cell reconstitution after alpha-beta-depleted transplantation in children. The library targeted TCRbeta and was prepared with unique molecular identifiers. TCRdb re-called the PCR reads with MiXCR, one entry per CDR3 protein. The sample contains just over 950,000 distinct CDR3 sequences, about 30% of which appear only once. The sample was PBMCs, mostly from graft donor cells, taken 360 days after TCRalphabeta/CD19-depleted stem cell transplant. The source is a boy younger than two who had a stem cell transplant for SCID, so the T cells may come from the graft donor.

J is TRBJ2-1 and V is TRBV20-1; TRBD1 might be the D (6 bases). From germline, CDR1 is DFQATT and CDR2 SNEGSKA (reference sequence). V was shortened by 6 bases and J by 7 bases, with 16 bases between the two germline ends. The length of the CDR3 is 13 residues. Here the CDR3 DNA reads TGCAGTGCGCTGAACAGGGAATGGAATGAGCAGTTCTTC. It specifies CSALNREWNEQFF.

The genes are TRBV20-1 and TRBJ2-1, with 7 bases identical to TRBD1. This CDR3 is built from 19 residues. The V and J ends lost 0 bases and 0 bases, in that order; junction bases with no gene match: 14. CDR1 is DFQATT, CDR2 SNEGSKA, per germline (reference sequence). CDR3 DNA: TGCAGTGCTAGAGAGGCAGGGGGATTTAGTGGAGGCTCCTACAATGAGCAGTTCTTC. It codes for CSAREAGGFSGGSYNEQFF.

This clonotype was counted only a few times. J is TRBJ2-3 and V is TRBV28; 10 bases line up with TRBD2. The CDR3 length is 14 residues. J lost 7 bases, V lost 7 bases, and 8 bases had no gene match. CDR1 is MDHEN and CDR2 is SYDVKM in the germline V gene. The CDR3 DNA is TGTGCCAGCACTAGCGGGGGTTTTACGAATACGCAGTATTTT. It specifies CASTSGGFTNTQYF.

This clonotype was seen ten or more times. One junction end does not reproduce the germline sequence, and a read error may be involved. The chain links TRBV11-1 to TRBJ2-7; D tentatively reads TRBD1 or TRBD2 (5 bases each). Germline CDR1 SGHAT, CDR2 FQDESV (reference sequence). The CDR3 is 13 residues long. The CDR3 DNA follows: TGCGCCAGCAGCTCGGGACGGAACTACGAGCAGTACTTC. This translates into CASSSGRNYEQYF.

This clonotype has just a few counts. The J gene is TRBJ2-3, the V gene TRBV18; 7 nucleotides agree with TRBD2. This CDR3 comprises 14 residues. The V and J ends lost 0 bases and 5 bases, in that order; junction bases with no gene match: 2. Looked up from germline, CDR1 is KGHSH and CDR2 is LQKENI. CDR3 bases: TGTGCCAGCTCACCACCAAGCGGGATAGATACGCAGTATTTT. Its protein is CASSPPSGIDTQYF. The full variable domain, with the rest looked up from reference TRBV18 and TRBJ2-3, is NAGVMQNPRHLVRRRGQEARLRCSPMKGHSHVYWYRQLPEEGLKFMVYLQKENIIDESGMPKERFSAEFPKEGPSILRIQQVVRGDSAAYFCASSPPSGIDTQYFGPGTRLTVL.

This clonotype was seen more than once but under ten times. The chain is built from TRBV4-1 and TRBJ1-1, with D perhaps matching TRBD1 (6 bases). Looked up from germline, CDR1 is MGHRA and CDR2 is YSYEKL. Trimming left V 2 bases short and J 1 base short, with 20 bases between. The CDR3 spans 18 residues. The CDR3: CASSQRNQAGTQNTEAFF. The CDR3 nucleotides are TGCGCCAGCAGCCAACGTAACCAAGCCGGGACACAGAACACTGAAGCTTTCTTT.

The chain carries TRBV9 and TRBJ2-5; a possible D gene is TRBD2 (6 bases). The CDR3 contains 15 residues. CDR1 and CDR2 (germline): SGDLS, YYNGEE. The V end was cut by 3 bases, the J end by 7 bases, with 19 bases between. The CDR3 loop reads CASSEGGGGVRTQYF. In DNA, the CDR3 is TGTGCCAGCAGCGAGGGAGGAGGAGGGGTGAGGACCCAGTACTTC.

This clonotype was seen more than once but under ten times. The chain couples TRBV2 to TRBJ2-2; a weak D match, TRBD1 (5 bases). The length of the CDR3 is 14 residues. The germline V gene has CDR1 SNHLY and CDR2 FYNNEI. Deletions cut 6 bases from V and 0 bases from J, with 8 bases between. The CDR3: CASRVGANTGELFF. CDR3 in DNA: TGTGCCAGCAGAGTAGGGGCGAACACCGGGGAGCTGTTTTTT. The full variable domain, with the rest looked up from reference TRBV2 and TRBJ2-2, is EPEVTQTPSHQVTQMGQEVILRCVPISNHLYFYWYRQILGQKVEFLVSFYNNEISEKSEIFDDQFSVERPDGSNFTLKIRSTKLEDSAMYFCASRVGANTGELFFGEGSRLTVL.

The rearrangement joins TRBV5-1 to TRBJ2-3; D is perhaps TRBD1 (6 bases). Germline lookup yields CDR1 SGHRS and CDR2 YFSETQ. V shed 1 base and J shed 1 base, with 16 bases lying between them. The CDR3 has 17 amino acids. CDR3 protein: CASSLYLPGARTDTQYF. The CDR3 nucleotides read TGCGCCAGCAGCTTGTATCTCCCAGGGGCCCGCACAGATACGCAGTATTTT.

A word on this clonotype: A much larger clone lies a single base off, so this may be a read error. The rearrangement joins TRBV2 to TRBJ2-7, with D hard to call. From germline, CDR1 is SNHLY and CDR2 FYNNEI. There are 11 residues in the CDR3. V dropped 7 bases and J dropped 1 base, with 5 bases sitting between them. CDR3 loop: CASIWSYEQYF. The CDR3 DNA is TGTGCCAGCATTTGGTCCTACGAGCAGTACTTC.

This chain links TRBV6-2 or TRBV6-3 with TRBJ2-7; unclear D gene. In germline, CDR1 is MNHEY, CDR2 SVGEGT. With 0 bases removed from V and 4 bases from J, the gap between germline ends came to 10 bases. This CDR3 comprises 14 residues. This CDR3 reads CASSYSVGRYEQYF. For the CDR3, the DNA is TGTGCCAGCAGTTACTCCGTTGGAAGGTACGAGCAGTACTTC.

The chain links TRBV2 to TRBJ2-2, with 10 bases aligning to TRBD2. Germline V lookup: CDR1 SNHLY, CDR2 FYNNEI. V trimming: 7 bases; J trimming: 1 base; junction bases outside the gene matches: 9. This CDR3 is built from 17 residues. The chain's CDR3 is CASKNPGLAVNTGELFF. The CDR3 nucleotides are TGTGCCAGCAAGAATCCTGGACTAGCGGTGAACACCGGGGAGCTGTTTTTT. Variable domain in full (rest from reference TRBV2 and TRBJ2-2): EPEVTQTPSHQVTQMGQEVILRCVPISNHLYFYWYRQILGQKVEFLVSFYNNEISEKSEIFDDQFSVERPDGSNFTLKIRSTKLEDSAMYFCASKNPGLAVNTGELFFGEGSRLTVL.

This clonotype was counted between two and nine times. The V call is TRBV3-1, the J call TRBJ2-1; 7 nucleotides match TRBD2. Germline trimming cut 0 bases from V and 7 bases from J; bases unmatched to any gene: 6. The germline V gene has CDR1 LGHDT and CDR2 YNNKEL (reference sequence). This CDR3 is 15 amino acids long. CDR3 loop: CASSQDPIAGNEQFF. CDR3 nucleotides: TGTGCCAGCAGCCAAGATCCGATAGCGGGTAATGAGCAGTTCTTC.

The V call is TRBV19, the J call TRBJ1-2; 9 bases agree with TRBD1. CDR1 LNHDA and CDR2 SQIVND come from the germline V gene (reference sequence). The junction had 10 bases not matched to a gene; V was cut back by 6 bases and J by 8 bases. The CDR3 length is 14 residues. The CDR3 loop is CASRKGQGNAGYTF. The DNA of the CDR3 is TGTGCCAGTAGAAAGGGACAGGGCAATGCGGGCTACACCTTC.

This clonotype was observed a few times. The chain is built from TRBV9 and TRBJ2-7; TRBD1 might be the D (6 bases). In germline, CDR1 is SGDLS, CDR2 YYNGEE. Trimming cost V 2 bases and J 7 bases, with 13 bases left between them. This CDR3 is built from 13 residues. The CDR3 nucleotides are TGTGCCAGCAGCGTTACACCCGACAGGGAGCAGTACTTC. Translating it yields CASSVTPDREQYF.

This chain joins TRBV9 and TRBJ2-3; D tentatively fits TRBD1 or TRBD2 (7 bases each). This CDR3 spans 16 amino acids. The V gene's germline CDR1 is SGDLS and CDR2 YYNGEE. Trimming stripped 4 bases from V and 2 bases from J, with 17 bases between. CDR3 in amino acids: CASSPSGGGDTDTQYF. For the CDR3, the DNA is TGTGCCAGCAGCCCGTCAGGGGGAGGGGACACAGATACGCAGTATTTT.

J is TRBJ1-1 and V is TRBV29-1; D is undetermined. CDR3 length: 17 amino acids. Germline CDR1 reads SQVTM; CDR2 reads ANQGSEA. The ends were cut back, 5 bases at V and 0 bases at J, with 22 bases in the middle. The CDR3 nucleotides read TGCAGCGTTCCACACGAAACCTGGCGAGAGGTGAACACTGAAGCTTTCTTT. Translation: CSVPHETWREVNTEAFF.

This clonotype was observed a handful of times. CDR3 nucleotide sequence: TGTGCCAGCAGCTTAGCCTCACCGGGACAGGCACACTCTGGGGCCAACGTCCTGACTTTC. It translates to CASSLASPGQAHSGANVLTF. V gene TRBV7-6 combines with J gene TRBJ2-6; TRBD1 agrees at 8 bases. The germline CDR1 and CDR2 sequences are SGHVS and FNYEAQ. The CDR3 consists of 20 residues. V gave up 0 bases and J gave up 0 bases; unmatched junction bases: 10.

This clonotype appeared many times. This chain uses TRBV29-1 with TRBJ2-7; a weak D match, TRBD1 (5 bases). The V gene's germline CDR1 is SQVTM and CDR2 ANQGSEA. The CDR3 spans 14 residues. The V gene lost 4 bases and the J gene lost 2 bases, with 15 bases spanning the gap. The CDR3 loop is CSVVTLGVAYEQYF. In DNA, the CDR3 is TGCAGCGTTGTCACCCTAGGGGTTGCCTACGAGCAGTACTTC.

There are a few counts of this clonotype. The rearrangement uses TRBV5-1 and TRBJ2-3, with 10 bases that match TRBD2. This CDR3 is built from 19 residues. With V trimmed by 1 base and J by 4 bases, 15 bases remained unmatched. The germline V gene has CDR1 SGHRS and CDR2 YFSETQ. CDR3 sequence (DNA): TGCGCCAGCAGCTTGTCGCTAGCGGGGGCGCGACCACCCGCAGATACGCAGTATTTT. Protein: CASSLSLAGARPPADTQYF.

The chain joins TRBV11-1 to TRBJ1-1, with D possibly matching TRBD1 (6 bases). The CDR3 extends over 18 amino acids. The V end was cut by 1 base, the J end by 1 base, with 19 bases between. Germline CDR1 is SGHAT and CDR2 is FQDESV (reference sequence). CDR3 in amino acids: CASSLGLAQGRGNTEAFF. Written as DNA, the CDR3 is TGTGCCAGCAGCTTAGGCCTCGCACAGGGTCGGGGGAACACTGAAGCTTTCTTT.

This CDR3 reads CASSKGGNNQPQHF. The DNA for the CDR3 is TGTGCCAGCAGTAAGGGGGGGAACAATCAGCCCCAGCATTTT. V and J are TRBV27 and TRBJ1-5; weak D call: TRBD1 (6 bases). CDR1 and CDR2 (germline): MNHEY, SMNVEV (reference sequence). The V end lost 5 bases, the J end lost 3 bases, and 11 bases lay between the germline ends. There are 14 residues in the CDR3.

The chain links TRBV7-8 to TRBJ2-4; 8 nucleotides align to TRBD1. The CDR3 consists of 17 residues. The V and J ends lost 3 bases and 1 base, in that order; junction bases with no gene match: 8. Germline V gene sequence: CDR1 SGHVS, CDR2 FQNEAQ. CDR3 region: CASSLGRGLNAKNIQYF. For the CDR3, the DNA is TGTGCCAGCAGCTTGGGCAGGGGGCTGAATGCCAAAAACATTCAGTACTTC. Variable domain in full (rest from reference TRBV7-8 and TRBJ2-4): GAGVSQSPRYKVAKRGQDVALRCDPISGHVSLFWYQQALGQGPEFLTYFQNEAQLDKSGLPSDRFFAERPEGSVSTLKIQRTQQEDSAVYLCASSLGRGLNAKNIQYFGAGTRLSVL.

This chain joins TRBV4-1 and TRBJ2-1; D uncertain. The CDR3 is 15 residues long. V dropped 4 bases and J dropped 6 bases, with 16 bases sitting between them. From germline, CDR1 is MGHRA and CDR2 YSYEKL. CDR3 in amino acids: CASSRPDFTPNEQFF. Here the CDR3 DNA reads TGCGCCAGCAGCCGCCCGGATTTCACACCCAATGAGCAGTTCTTC.

This clonotype was recorded a few times. The CDR3 DNA is TGTGCCAGCTCACCACGTATGTCTAGCATCCACGAGCAGTACTTC. Protein sequence: CASSPRMSSIHEQYF. V is TRBV18 and J is TRBJ2-7, with D possibly matching TRBD2 (5 bases). The V gene's germline CDR1 is KGHSH and CDR2 LQKENI. Trimming removed 1 base from V and 5 bases from J, with 15 bases in between. This CDR3 contains 15 residues. Complete variable domain (other parts from reference TRBV18 and TRBJ2-7): NAGVMQNPRHLVRRRGQEARLRCSPMKGHSHVYWYRQLPEEGLKFMVYLQKENIIDESGMPKERFSAEFPKEGPSILRIQQVVRGDSAAYFCASSPRMSSIHEQYFGPGTRLTVT.

This clonotype was picked up a small number of times. The J gene is TRBJ2-2, the V gene TRBV7-2; D is unclear. The germline gives CDR1 SGHTA, CDR2 FQGNSA. This CDR3 comprises 13 residues. The V and J ends lost 5 bases and 7 bases respectively, with 11 bases between them. The CDR3 DNA sequence: TGTGCCAGCAGCCCCAAGCCAGGCGGGGAGCTGTTTTTT. Its translation is CASSPKPGGELFF.

The V call is TRBV20-1, the J call TRBJ1-1; weak D call: TRBD1 (5 bases). The ends were cut back, 1 base at V and 2 bases at J, with 11 bases in the middle. Germline CDR1 reads DFQATT; CDR2 reads SNEGSKA (reference sequence). CDR3 length: 14 residues. CDR3 region: CSARVGGTNTEAFF. In DNA form, the CDR3 reads TGCAGTGCTAGAGTGGGGGGAACCAACACTGAAGCTTTCTTT.

The V call is TRBV5-1, the J call TRBJ2-2; the D gene is possibly TRBD1 (5 bases). This CDR3 is 17 amino acids long. CDR1 and CDR2 from the germline V gene are SGHRS and YFSETQ. Trimming removed 0 bases from V and 0 bases from J, with 12 bases in between. The CDR3 bases are TGCGCCAGCAGCTTGGGTCAGGGTATCGCGAACACCGGGGAGCTGTTTTTT. This translates into CASSLGQGIANTGELFF.

CDR3 loop: CASSPDRKDPSPNEQFF. The CDR3 DNA follows: TGTGCCAGCAGCCCCGACCGGAAGGACCCCTCGCCCAATGAGCAGTTCTTC. The chain couples TRBV5-6 to TRBJ2-1, with unresolved D. The CDR3 is made up of 17 amino acids. Trimming pared 4 bases from V and 6 bases from J, leaving 23 bases between. Germline assignment: CDR1 SGHDT and CDR2 YYEEEE.

The chain uses TRBV20-1 and TRBJ1-1, with TRBD1 matching over 8 bases. J was trimmed by 1 base and V by 6 bases; bases with no gene match: 13. Per germline, CDR1 DFQATT and CDR2 SNEGSKA (reference sequence). The CDR3 length is 16 residues. CDR3 sequence: CSARGLLNPGNTEAFF. The CDR3 nucleotides are TGCAGTGCCAGGGGGCTCTTAAATCCTGGGAACACTGAAGCTTTCTTT.